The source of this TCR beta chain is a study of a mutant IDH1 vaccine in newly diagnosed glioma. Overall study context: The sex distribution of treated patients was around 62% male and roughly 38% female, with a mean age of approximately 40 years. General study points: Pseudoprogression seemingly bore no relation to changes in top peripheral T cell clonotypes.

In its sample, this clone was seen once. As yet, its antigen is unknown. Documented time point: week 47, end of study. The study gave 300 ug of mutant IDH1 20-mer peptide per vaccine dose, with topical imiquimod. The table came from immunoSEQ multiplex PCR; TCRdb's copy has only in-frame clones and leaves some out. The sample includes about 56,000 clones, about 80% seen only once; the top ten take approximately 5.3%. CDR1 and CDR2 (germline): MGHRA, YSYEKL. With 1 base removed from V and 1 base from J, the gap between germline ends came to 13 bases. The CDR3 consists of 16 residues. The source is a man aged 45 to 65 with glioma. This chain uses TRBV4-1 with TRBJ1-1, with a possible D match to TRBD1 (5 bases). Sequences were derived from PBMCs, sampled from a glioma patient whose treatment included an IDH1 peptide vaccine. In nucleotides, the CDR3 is TGCGCCAGCAGCCAAGGCAGGGCCAGCAGGAACACTGAAGCTTTCTTT. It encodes CASSQGRASRNTEAFF.